This is a list of T cell receptor beta chains from one sample in a study of blood T cell repertoires in COVID-19. Profiled with immunoSEQ multiplex PCR; TCRdb holds only in-frame clones, not every one. Altogether fewer than 350,000 clones are present, 85% to 90% being singletons, with the ten largest covering about 4.6%. Material for sequencing was peripheral blood. These TCRs come from a middle-aged man with acute or convalescent COVID-19. Both conserved end residues are part of each CDR3. The order of the fields is clone size, V gene, J gene, D gene, CDR3 protein. The D gene is left open where the match is weak. Not every row has a clone size; where given, it reads once, few, many or a size class.

clone size: .; V gene: TRBV5-1; J gene: TRBJ2-1; D gene: .; CDR3 protein: CASSFSGDIQFF
clone size: once; V gene: TRBV19; J gene: TRBJ2-3; D gene: TRBD1; CDR3 protein: CASSIDRGGGDTQYF
clone size: .; V gene: TRBV2; J gene: TRBJ1-6; D gene: TRBD1; CDR3 protein: CASLERTGRSPLHF
clone size: .; V gene: TRBV4-1; J gene: TRBJ2-2; D gene: TRBD2; CDR3 protein: CASSRTSEGGGELFF
clone size: once; V gene: TRBV6-5; J gene: TRBJ2-1; D gene: TRBD1; CDR3 protein: CASSDRGGYNEQFF
clone size: .; V gene: TRBV2; J gene: TRBJ2-7; D gene: .; CDR3 protein: CASSEQWDTSSYEQYF
clone size: once; V gene: TRBV14; J gene: TRBJ1-1; D gene: .; CDR3 protein: CASSQSRNTEAFF
clone size: .; V gene: TRBV19; J gene: TRBJ1-2; D gene: TRBD1; CDR3 protein: CATSSNDRQGYGYTF
clone size: .; V gene: TRBV5-1; J gene: TRBJ1-2; D gene: .; CDR3 protein: CASSSISPSYYGYTF
clone size: .; V gene: TRBV12-5; J gene: TRBJ1-1; D gene: TRBD1; CDR3 protein: CASGLQRGQGLNTEAFF
clone size: .; V gene: TRBV7-9; J gene: TRBJ1-5; D gene: .; CDR3 protein: CASSLFDQPQHF
clone size: .; V gene: TRBV7-2; J gene: TRBJ2-1; D gene: TRBD2; CDR3 protein: CASSYGTSIWNEQFF
clone size: once; V gene: TRBV3-1/TRBV3-2; J gene: TRBJ2-3; D gene: .; CDR3 protein: CASSHVVVQSTDTQYF
clone size: .; V gene: TRBV11-3; J gene: TRBJ1-3; D gene: .; CDR3 protein: CASSLGRGSGNTIYF
clone size: .; V gene: TRBV5-1; J gene: TRBJ1-1; D gene: TRBD1; CDR3 protein: CASSLAGQGTDMNTEAFF
clone size: .; V gene: TRBV5-1; J gene: TRBJ2-2; D gene: TRBD2; CDR3 protein: CASSLTVPLATGELFF
clone size: .; V gene: TRBV28; J gene: TRBJ2-7; D gene: .; CDR3 protein: CASSSNFGEYF
clone size: once; V gene: TRBV4-1; J gene: TRBJ2-1; D gene: .; CDR3 protein: CASSQDGNGGWYEQFF
clone size: .; V gene: TRBV6-5; J gene: TRBJ1-5; D gene: .; CDR3 protein: CASRTLPDSNQPQHF
clone size: .; V gene: TRBV9; J gene: TRBJ2-1; D gene: .; CDR3 protein: CASSVKGRGLLNEQFF
clone size: .; V gene: TRBV12-3/TRBV12-4; J gene: TRBJ2-7; D gene: .; CDR3 protein: CASSRDNYEQYF
clone size: .; V gene: TRBV9; J gene: TRBJ2-3; D gene: TRBD2; CDR3 protein: CASSAGLAGAGDTDTQYF
clone size: .; V gene: TRBV10-3; J gene: TRBJ1-2; D gene: .; CDR3 protein: CAISQTAIYGYTF
clone size: .; V gene: TRBV5-1; J gene: TRBJ1-4; D gene: .; CDR3 protein: CASSFTNEKLFF
clone size: .; V gene: TRBV5-1; J gene: TRBJ1-1; D gene: .; CDR3 protein: CASSVVANGEAFF
clone size: .; V gene: TRBV4-1; J gene: TRBJ2-3; D gene: .; CDR3 protein: CASSLKASFTSTDTQYF
clone size: .; V gene: TRBV7-6; J gene: TRBJ2-3; D gene: .; CDR3 protein: CASSLALVLTDTQYF
clone size: few; V gene: TRBV12-5; J gene: TRBJ1-1; D gene: TRBD1; CDR3 protein: CASRRRGLLNTEAFF
clone size: .; V gene: TRBV5-5; J gene: TRBJ1-6; D gene: .; CDR3 protein: CASSLQGDNSPLHF
clone size: few; V gene: TRBV19; J gene: TRBJ1-3; D gene: .; CDR3 protein: CASTLSGPRRSGNTIYF
clone size: once; V gene: TRBV7-2; J gene: TRBJ1-2; D gene: .; CDR3 protein: CASSLQGSNYGYTF
clone size: .; V gene: TRBV3-1/TRBV3-2; J gene: TRBJ2-4; D gene: TRBD2; CDR3 protein: CASSQRKPGLGVWDKNIQYF
clone size: .; V gene: TRBV11-2; J gene: TRBJ1-1; D gene: TRBD1; CDR3 protein: CASSPGIGQGPNTEAFF